This TCR beta chain comes out of a study of blood T cell repertoires in COVID-19. Study context: Acute and convalescent COVID-19 samples came from the United States, Italy and Spain. Sources were T cells, B-cell-depleted T cells, or PBMCs; the material itself was cDNA or gDNA.

Authors' data handling: Amplification of reference gene primers was used by the study to estimate nucleated cell counts. Repertoires were generated with immunoSEQ multiplex PCR, while TCRdb's copy carries only in-frame clones and drops some. V, J and clone size were drawn from that table, and D and trimming were deduced from the DNA. This table has 300,000 to 450,000 clones, approximately 86% appearing once. Germline CDR1 and CDR2: KGHSH and LQKENI. CDR3 length: 18 residues. The V segment lost 2 bases and the J segment 6 bases; nucleotides outside the gene matches: 15. This sequence originates from a human donor in a cohort sampled during active COVID-19. Sequenced sample: peripheral blood. The chain uses TRBV18 and TRBJ2-3; 9 bases map to TRBD1. As DNA, the CDR3 is TGTGCCAGCTCACCAATAGTACTCGGGACAGGGAACGTTGATACGCAGTATTTT. It specifies CASSPIVLGTGNVDTQYF.